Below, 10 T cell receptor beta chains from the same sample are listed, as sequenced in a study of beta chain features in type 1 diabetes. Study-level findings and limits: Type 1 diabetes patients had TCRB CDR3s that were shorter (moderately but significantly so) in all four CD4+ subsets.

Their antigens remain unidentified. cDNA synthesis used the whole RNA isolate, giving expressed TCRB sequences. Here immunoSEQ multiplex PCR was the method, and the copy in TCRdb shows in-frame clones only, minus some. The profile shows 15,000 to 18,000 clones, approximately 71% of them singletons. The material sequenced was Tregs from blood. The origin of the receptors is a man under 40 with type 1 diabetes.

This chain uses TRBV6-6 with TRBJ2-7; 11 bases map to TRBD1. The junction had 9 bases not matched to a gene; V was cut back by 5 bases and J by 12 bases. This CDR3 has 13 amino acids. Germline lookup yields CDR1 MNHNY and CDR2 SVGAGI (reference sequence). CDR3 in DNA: TGTGCCAGCAGTCCCCCGGGACAGGGGGTGCCGTACTTC. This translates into CASSPPGQGVPYF.

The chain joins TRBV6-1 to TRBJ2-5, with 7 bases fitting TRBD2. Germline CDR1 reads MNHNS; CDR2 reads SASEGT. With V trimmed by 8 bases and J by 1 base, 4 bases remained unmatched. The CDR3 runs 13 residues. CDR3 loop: CASGGVPQETQYF. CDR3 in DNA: TGTGCCAGCGGGGGGGTCCCCCAAGAGACCCAGTACTTC.

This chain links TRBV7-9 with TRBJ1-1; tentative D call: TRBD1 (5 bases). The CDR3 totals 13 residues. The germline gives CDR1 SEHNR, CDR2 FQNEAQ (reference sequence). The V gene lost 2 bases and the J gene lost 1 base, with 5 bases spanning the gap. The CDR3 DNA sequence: TGTGCCAGCAGCTTACAGGGGAACACTGAAGCTTTCTTT. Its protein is CASSLQGNTEAFF.

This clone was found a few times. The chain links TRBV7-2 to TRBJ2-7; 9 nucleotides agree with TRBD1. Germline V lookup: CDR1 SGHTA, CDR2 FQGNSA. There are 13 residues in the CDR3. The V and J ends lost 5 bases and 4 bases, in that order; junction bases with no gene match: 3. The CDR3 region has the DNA TGTGCCAGCAGCCCGGGACAGGGATACGAGCAGTACTTC. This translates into CASSPGQGYEQYF.

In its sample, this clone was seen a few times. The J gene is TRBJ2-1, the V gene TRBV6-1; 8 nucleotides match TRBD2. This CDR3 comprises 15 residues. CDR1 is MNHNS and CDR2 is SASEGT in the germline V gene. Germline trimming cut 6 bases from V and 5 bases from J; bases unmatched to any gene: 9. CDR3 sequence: CASRSGRLGNNEQFF. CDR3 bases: TGTGCCAGCAGGAGCGGGAGATTGGGAAACAATGAGCAGTTCTTC.

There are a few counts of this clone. CDR3 amino acids: CASSLGGATEAFF. The CDR3 DNA reads TGCGCCAGCAGCTTAGGGGGGGCCACTGAAGCTTTCTTT. The chain employs TRBV5-1 and TRBJ1-1; tentatively, D is TRBD1 (6 bases). The CDR3 loop spans 13 amino acids. The V gene lost 2 bases and the J gene lost 4 bases, with 9 bases spanning the gap. Germline CDR1 reads SGHRS; CDR2 reads YFSETQ.

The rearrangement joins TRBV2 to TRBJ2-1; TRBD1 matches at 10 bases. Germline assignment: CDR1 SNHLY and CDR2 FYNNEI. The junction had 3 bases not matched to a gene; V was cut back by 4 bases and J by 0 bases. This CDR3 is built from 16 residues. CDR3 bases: TGTGCCAGCAGTGGGACAGGGGGGAGCTCCTACAATGAGCAGTTCTTC. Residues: CASSGTGGSSYNEQFF. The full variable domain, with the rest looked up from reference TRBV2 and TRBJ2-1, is EPEVTQTPSHQVTQMGQEVILRCVPISNHLYFYWYRQILGQKVEFLVSFYNNEISEKSEIFDDQFSVERPDGSNFTLKIRSTKLEDSAMYFCASSGTGGSSYNEQFFGPGTRLTVL.

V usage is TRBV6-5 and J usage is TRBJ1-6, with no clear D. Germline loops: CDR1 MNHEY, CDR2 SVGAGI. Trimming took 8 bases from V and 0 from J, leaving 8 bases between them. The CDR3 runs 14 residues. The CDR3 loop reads CASQRSSYNSPLHF. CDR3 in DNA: TGTGCCAGCCAGCGGAGCTCCTATAATTCACCCCTCCACTTT.

As DNA, the CDR3 is TGTGCCAGTAGTATCGTAGCAGGGGGCGCAGGCAATCAGCCCCAGCATTTT. Amino acids: CASSIVAGGAGNQPQHF. The chain couples TRBV19 to TRBJ1-5; 8 nucleotides match TRBD1. Per the germline V gene, CDR1 is LNHDA and CDR2 is SQIVND (reference sequence). This CDR3 has 17 residues. J was trimmed by 2 bases and V by 3 bases; bases with no gene match: 9.

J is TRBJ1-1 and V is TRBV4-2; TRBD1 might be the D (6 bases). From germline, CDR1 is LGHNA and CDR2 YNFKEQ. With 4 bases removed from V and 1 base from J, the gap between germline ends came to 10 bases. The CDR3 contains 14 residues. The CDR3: CASSRQGTNTEAFF. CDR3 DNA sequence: TGTGCCAGCAGCCGGCAGGGGACGAACACTGAAGCTTTCTTT.